The 12 T cell receptor beta chains below come from one sample, sequenced in a study of T-cell reconstitution after alpha-beta-depleted transplantation in children. Unique molecular identifiers were built into the TCRbeta library. Each CDR3 protein is one row after TCRdb ran MiXCR on the PCR reads. This sample yields under 400,000 distinct CDR3 sequences, of which around 25% are seen a single time; approximately 11% belongs to the top ten. The sample consisted of PBMCs, mostly from graft donor cells, taken 180 days after TCRalphabeta/CD19-depleted stem cell transplant. All receptors derive from a male patient under 18 who had a stem cell transplant for acute lymphoblastic leukemia, so the T cells may come from the graft donor.

The V and J genes are TRBV5-1 and TRBJ2-5, with D tentatively TRBD1 (6 bases). Germline V gives CDR1 SGHRS, CDR2 YFSETQ. The CDR3 runs 14 residues. V was cut by 0 bases and J by 5 bases, with 11 bases left in between. CDR3 bases: TGCGCCAGCAGCTTGGGGCCAGGGGAGGAGACCCAGTACTTC. Encoded protein: CASSLGPGEETQYF.

The rearrangement links TRBV12-3 or TRBV12-4 to TRBJ2-7; 7 positions match TRBD1. This CDR3 contains 15 residues. Trimming removed 6 bases from V and 0 bases from J; junction bases left unmatched: 8. In DNA form, the CDR3 reads TGTGCCAGCAGCCTCGGGACAGAACCCTCCTACGAGCAGTACTTC. This sequence encodes CASSLGTEPSYEQYF.

This clonotype was counted a few times. The DNA for the CDR3 is TGTGCCAGCAGTTACCTACAGGGTTTTTCCTACGAGCAGTACTTC. Translated: CASSYLQGFSYEQYF. J is TRBJ2-7 and V is TRBV6-5, with D possibly being TRBD1 (6 bases). Trimming removed 2 bases at V and 1 base at J, with 12 bases between. The CDR3 spans 15 residues. Germline V CDR1 and CDR2: MNHEY, SVGAGI.

This clonotype was picked up a small number of times. V usage is TRBV20-1 and J usage is TRBJ1-2; D is undetermined. Germline-derived CDR1 and CDR2 are DFQATT and SNEGSKA (reference sequence). The ends were cut back, 0 bases at V and 3 bases at J, with 5 bases in the middle. This CDR3 has 12 residues. As DNA, the CDR3 is TGCAGTGCTAGAGAGGGATACTATGGCTACACCTTC. Protein: CSAREGYYGYTF.

This clonotype appeared a few times. The chain uses TRBV29-1 and TRBJ2-7, with 8 bases fitting TRBD1. Germline CDR1 is SQVTM and CDR2 is ANQGSEA. The CDR3 runs to 14 residues. The ends lost 7 bases at V and 3 bases at J; junction bases unmatched: 11. This CDR3 is CSAKGDRGGYEQYF. In nucleotides, the CDR3 is TGCAGCGCTAAGGGCGACAGGGGCGGCTACGAGCAGTACTTC.

This clonotype was picked up many times. This chain links TRBV9 with TRBJ2-2; D uncertain. The V end was cut by 2 bases, the J end by 1 base, with 12 bases between. Germline V lookup: CDR1 SGDLS, CDR2 YYNGEE. The CDR3 length is 16 residues. The CDR3 here is CASSVKRFLNTGELFF. Written as DNA, the CDR3 is TGTGCCAGCAGCGTTAAGCGTTTTCTGAACACCGGGGAGCTGTTTTTT. Combining the CDR3 with reference TRBV9 and TRBJ2-2 gives the whole variable domain DSGVTQTPKHLITATGQRVTLRCSPRSGDLSVYWYQQSLDQGLQFLIQYYNGEERAKGNILERFSAQQFPDLHSELNLSSLELGDSALYFCASSVKRFLNTGELFFGEGSRLTVL.

This rearrangement joins TRBV19 to TRBJ1-1; D uncertain. Deletions cut 3 bases from V and 5 bases from J, with 16 bases between. This CDR3 is 15 amino acids long. Germline V gene sequence: CDR1 LNHDA, CDR2 SQIVND (reference sequence). In nucleotides, the CDR3 is TGTGCCAGTAGTATGACGCCCTTGGAGGGTACTGAAGCTTTCTTT. It codes for CASSMTPLEGTEAFF.

The chain is built from TRBV5-1 and TRBJ2-3; a weak D match, TRBD2 (6 bases). In germline, CDR1 is SGHRS, CDR2 YFSETQ. V lost 0 bases, J lost 0 bases, and 11 bases lay in between. CDR3 length: 16 amino acids. The CDR3 is CASSLGLGTSTDTQYF. In DNA, the CDR3 is TGCGCCAGCAGCTTGGGACTAGGCACTAGCACAGATACGCAGTATTTT.

The chain has TRBV20-1 and TRBJ1-5; D uncertain. The CDR3 runs to 15 residues. Germline CDR1 DFQATT, CDR2 SNEGSKA (reference sequence). Trimming took 5 bases from V and 2 from J, leaving 16 bases between them. The CDR3 bases are TGCAGTGCTGCACCGTGGGGTAGGGGCAATCAGCCCCAGCATTTT. This gives the protein CSAAPWGRGNQPQHF.

V usage is TRBV19 and J usage is TRBJ2-1, with D hard to call. This CDR3 is 13 amino acids long. Germline values: CDR1 LNHDA, CDR2 SQIVND (reference sequence). V lost 0 bases and J lost 7, with 7 bases in between. The CDR3 DNA reads as TGTGCCAGTAGTATAGATTTGGAGAATGAGCAGTTCTTC. It specifies CASSIDLENEQFF.

In this sample, this clonotype turned up a few times. The V and J genes are TRBV10-3 and TRBJ1-2, with 9 bases matching TRBD1. The CDR3 is made up of 13 amino acids. With 9 bases clipped from V and 4 bases from J, the junction kept 6 bases outside the gene matches. Germline CDR1 ENHRY, CDR2 SYGVKD. The CDR3: CAMGQGGGYGYTF. CDR3 sequence (DNA): TGTGCCATGGGACAGGGAGGAGGCTATGGCTACACCTTC.

The chain joins TRBV7-3 to TRBJ2-5; D is perhaps TRBD2 (5 bases). V lost 4 bases and J 7 bases, leaving 13 bases between the germline ends. The CDR3 spans 13 residues. Germline CDR1 reads SGHTA; CDR2 reads FQGTGA. The CDR3 reads CASSSSRTSTQYF. CDR3 DNA: TGTGCCAGCAGCTCTTCCCGGACTTCGACCCAGTACTTC.